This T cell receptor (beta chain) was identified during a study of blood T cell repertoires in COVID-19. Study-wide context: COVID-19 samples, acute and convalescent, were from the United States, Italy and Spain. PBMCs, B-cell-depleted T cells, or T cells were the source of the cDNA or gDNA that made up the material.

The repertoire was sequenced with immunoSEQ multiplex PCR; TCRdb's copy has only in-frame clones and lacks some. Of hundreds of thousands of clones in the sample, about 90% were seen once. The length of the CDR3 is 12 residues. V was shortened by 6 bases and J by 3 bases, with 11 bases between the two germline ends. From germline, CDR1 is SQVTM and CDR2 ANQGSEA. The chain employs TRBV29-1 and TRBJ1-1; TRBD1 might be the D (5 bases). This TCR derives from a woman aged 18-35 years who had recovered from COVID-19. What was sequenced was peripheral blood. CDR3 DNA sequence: TGCAGCGTCCCCCAGGGCCACACTGAAGCTTTCTTT. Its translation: CSVPQGHTEAFF.